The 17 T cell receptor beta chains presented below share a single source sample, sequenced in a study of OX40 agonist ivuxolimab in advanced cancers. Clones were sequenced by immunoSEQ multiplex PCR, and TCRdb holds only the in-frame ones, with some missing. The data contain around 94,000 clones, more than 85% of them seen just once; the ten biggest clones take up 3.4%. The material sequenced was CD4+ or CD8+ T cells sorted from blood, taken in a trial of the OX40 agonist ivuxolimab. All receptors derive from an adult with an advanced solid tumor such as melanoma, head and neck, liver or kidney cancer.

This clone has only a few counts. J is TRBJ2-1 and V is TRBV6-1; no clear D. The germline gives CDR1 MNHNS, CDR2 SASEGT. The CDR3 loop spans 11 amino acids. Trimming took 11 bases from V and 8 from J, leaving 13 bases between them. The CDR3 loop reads CAGRTGYEQFF. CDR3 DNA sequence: TGTGCCGGCCGAACTGGCTATGAGCAGTTCTTC.

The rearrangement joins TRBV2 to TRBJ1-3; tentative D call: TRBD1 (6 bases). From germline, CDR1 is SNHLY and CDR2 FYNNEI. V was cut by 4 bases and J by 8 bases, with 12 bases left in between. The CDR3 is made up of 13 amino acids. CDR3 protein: CASSARGGYTIYF. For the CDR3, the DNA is TGTGCCAGCAGTGCAAGGGGGGGGTACACCATATATTTT.

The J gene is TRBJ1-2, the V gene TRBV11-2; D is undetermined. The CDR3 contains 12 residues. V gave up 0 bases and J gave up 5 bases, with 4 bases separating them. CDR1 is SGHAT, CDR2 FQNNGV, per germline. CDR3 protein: CASSLDNYGYTF. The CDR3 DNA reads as TGTGCCAGCAGCTTAGATAATTATGGCTACACCTTC.

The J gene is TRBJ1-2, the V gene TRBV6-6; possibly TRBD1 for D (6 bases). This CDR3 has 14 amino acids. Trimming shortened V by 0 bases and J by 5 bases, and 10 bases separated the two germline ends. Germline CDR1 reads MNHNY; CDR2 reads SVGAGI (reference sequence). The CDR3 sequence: CASSYSKGGYGYTF. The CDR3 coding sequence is TGTGCCAGCAGTTACTCGAAAGGGGGGTATGGCTACACCTTC.

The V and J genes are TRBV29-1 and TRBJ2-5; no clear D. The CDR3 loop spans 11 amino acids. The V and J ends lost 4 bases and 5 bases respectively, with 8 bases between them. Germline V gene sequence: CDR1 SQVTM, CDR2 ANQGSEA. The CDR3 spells CSVGLFETQYF. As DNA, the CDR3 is TGCAGCGTTGGACTTTTTGAGACCCAGTACTTC.

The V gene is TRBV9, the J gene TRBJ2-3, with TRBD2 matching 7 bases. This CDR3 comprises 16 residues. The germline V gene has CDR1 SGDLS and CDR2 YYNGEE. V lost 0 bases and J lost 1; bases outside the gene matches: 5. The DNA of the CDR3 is TGTGCCAGCAGCGTAGTAGGTCTAGCGGGCACAGATACGCAGTATTTT. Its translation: CASSVVGLAGTDTQYF.

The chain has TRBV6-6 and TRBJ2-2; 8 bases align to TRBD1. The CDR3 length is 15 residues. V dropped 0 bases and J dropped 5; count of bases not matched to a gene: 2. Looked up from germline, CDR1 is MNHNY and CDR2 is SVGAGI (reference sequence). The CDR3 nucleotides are TGTGCCAGCAGTTACTCGTACAGGGGGACCGGGGAGCTGTTTTTT. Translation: CASSYSYRGTGELFF.

The CDR3 nucleotides are TGTGCCAGTACGCCCGCGTGGGACGCCACTGAAGCTTTCTTT. Protein product: CASTPAWDATEAFF. V usage is TRBV19 and J usage is TRBJ1-1; a weak D match, TRBD1 (5 bases). The germline V and J ends were trimmed by 7 bases and 4 bases, with 16 bases remaining between them. From germline, CDR1 is LNHDA and CDR2 SQIVND (reference sequence). This CDR3 contains 14 residues.

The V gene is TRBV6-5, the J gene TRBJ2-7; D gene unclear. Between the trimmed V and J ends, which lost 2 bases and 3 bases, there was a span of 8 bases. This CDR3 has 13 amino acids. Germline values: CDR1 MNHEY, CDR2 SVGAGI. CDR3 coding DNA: TGTGCCAGCAGTTACGGCAGACACTACGAGCAGTACTTC. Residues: CASSYGRHYEQYF.

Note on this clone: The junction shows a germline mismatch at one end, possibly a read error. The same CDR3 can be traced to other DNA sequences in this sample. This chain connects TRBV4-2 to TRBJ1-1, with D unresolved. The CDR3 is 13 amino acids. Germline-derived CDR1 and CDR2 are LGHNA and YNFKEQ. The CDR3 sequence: CASSQSGNTEAFF. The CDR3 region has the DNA TGTGCCAGCAGCCAATCGGGAAACACCGAAGCTTTCTTT.

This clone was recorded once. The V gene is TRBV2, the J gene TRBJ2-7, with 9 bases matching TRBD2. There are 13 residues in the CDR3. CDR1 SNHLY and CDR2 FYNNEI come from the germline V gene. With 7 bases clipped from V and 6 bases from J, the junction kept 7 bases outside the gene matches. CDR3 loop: CASMSGLAFEQYF. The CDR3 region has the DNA TGTGCCAGCATGTCAGGACTAGCGTTCGAGCAGTACTTC.

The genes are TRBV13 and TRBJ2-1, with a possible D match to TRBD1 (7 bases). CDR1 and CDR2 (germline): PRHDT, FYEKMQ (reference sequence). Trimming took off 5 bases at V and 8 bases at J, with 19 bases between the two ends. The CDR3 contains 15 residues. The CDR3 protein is CASSLRGRGADEQFF. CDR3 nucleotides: TGTGCCAGCAGCCTTAGGGGGCGGGGAGCAGATGAGCAGTTCTTC.

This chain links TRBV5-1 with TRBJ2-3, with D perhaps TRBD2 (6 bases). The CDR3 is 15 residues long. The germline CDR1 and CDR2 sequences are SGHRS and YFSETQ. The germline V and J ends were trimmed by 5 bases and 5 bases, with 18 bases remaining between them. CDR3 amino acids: CASRWDSPGRDTQYF. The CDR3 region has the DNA TGCGCCAGCAGATGGGACTCCCCGGGGCGAGATACGCAGTATTTT.

Here the CDR3 DNA reads TGTGCCAGCAGCCTCCAGGACCCAATTCCGAGGACAGGGAACGTCCTGACTTTC. It is translated as CASSLQDPIPRTGNVLTF. The V call is TRBV7-8, the J call TRBJ2-6, with 8 bases fitting TRBD1. Germline trimming cut 5 bases from V and 10 bases from J; bases unmatched to any gene: 19. Germline V gene data show CDR1 as SGHVS and CDR2 as FQNEAQ. There are 18 residues in the CDR3.

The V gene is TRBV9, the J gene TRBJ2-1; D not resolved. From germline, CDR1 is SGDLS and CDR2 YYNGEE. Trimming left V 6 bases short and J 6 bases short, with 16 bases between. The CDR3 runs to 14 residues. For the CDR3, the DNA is TGTGCCAGCACCCCACTGGAGCTACCCAATGAGCAGTTCTTC. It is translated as CASTPLELPNEQFF.

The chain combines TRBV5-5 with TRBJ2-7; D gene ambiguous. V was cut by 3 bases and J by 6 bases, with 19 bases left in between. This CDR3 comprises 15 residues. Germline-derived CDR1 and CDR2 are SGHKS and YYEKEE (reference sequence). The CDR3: CASSYRRSKVVEQYF. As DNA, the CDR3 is TGTGCCAGCAGCTACAGACGGTCGAAGGTAGTCGAGCAGTACTTC.

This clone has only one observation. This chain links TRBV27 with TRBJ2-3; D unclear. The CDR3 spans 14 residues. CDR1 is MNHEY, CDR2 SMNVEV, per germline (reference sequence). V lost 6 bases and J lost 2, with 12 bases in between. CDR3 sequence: CASSPYILTDTQYF. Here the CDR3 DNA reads TGTGCCAGCAGCCCGTACATCCTCACAGATACGCAGTATTTT.